This is a list of T cell receptor beta chains from one sample in a study of CD8+ T cells in alopecia areata. Here immunoSEQ multiplex PCR was the method, and the copy in TCRdb shows in-frame clones only, minus some. In the table there are just over 150,000 clones, about three fifths of which are singletons. The source was CD4+ T cells sorted from blood, collected at week 4, from a patient treated with tofacitinib. These receptors were obtained from a human donor with alopecia areata. The CDR3 runs from the conserved cysteine through the conserved F or W. A D gene is named only where the DNA matches it firmly. Clone size is shown for a subset of rows, as once, few, many or a class of expanded clone.

J	V	D	size	DNA	CDR3
TRBJ2-2	TRBV5-1	-	-	TGCGCCAGCAGCTTGGCCATCGACGGGGAGCTGTTTTTT	CASSLAIDGELFF
TRBJ2-6	TRBV6-6	-	-	TGTGCCAGCAGTTATTTGGGCTGGGCCAACGTCCTGACTTTC	CASSYLGWANVLTF
TRBJ2-3	TRBV5-6	TRBD1	-	TGTGCCAGCAGCAAACTATCCGGGACAGGGTGGGATACGCAGTATTTT	CASSKLSGTGWDTQYF
TRBJ2-3	TRBV29-1	-	-	TGCAGCGTTGTTATCAGCCAGTCCACAGATACGCAGTATTTT	CSVVISQSTDTQYF
TRBJ2-1	TRBV10-3	-	-	TGTGCCATCAGTCCAGGGTTCGGGTCTTTAGAAGAGCAGTTCTTC	CAISPGFGSLEEQFF
TRBJ1-1	TRBV29-1	TRBD1	-	TGCAGCGTCCTCCGGGACAGCCTTAACACTGAAGCTTTCTTT	CSVLRDSLNTEAFF
TRBJ1-1	TRBV29-1	-	-	TGCAGCGTTTCCTCTTTTTTGAACACTGAAGCTTTCTTT	CSVSSFLNTEAFF
TRBJ2-7	TRBV29-1	-	-	TGCAGCGTTGTCACCACCTACGAGCAGTACTTC	CSVVTTYEQYF
TRBJ1-5	TRBV7-2	-	-	TGTGCCAGCAGCTTAGGCAGGGGCCCTCCCTTAGGTCAGCCCCAGCATTTT	CASSLGRGPPLGQPQHF
TRBJ1-6	TRBV4-2	-	-	TGTGCCAGCAGCCAGAATGAGTACAATTCACCCCTCCACTTT	CASSQNEYNSPLHF
TRBJ2-5	TRBV30	-	-	TGTGCCTGGAGTAGGGGGGTGGTTACGACCCAGTACTTC	CAWSRGVVTTQYF
TRBJ2-1	TRBV10-3	-	-	TGTGCCATCAGTGGGGACATATCCTACAATGAGCAGTTCTTC	CAISGDISYNEQFF
TRBJ1-2	TRBV25-1	-	-	TGTGCCAGCCACGGAGGGAGGGGTGGCTACACCTTC	CASHGGRGGYTF
TRBJ2-5	TRBV29-1	-	-	TGCAGCTCTCGGGGAGAAGAGACCCAGTACTTC	CSSRGEETQYF
TRBJ2-4	TRBV29-1	-	-	TGCAGCGTTGCGGGACCCACCCTAGCCAAAAACATTCAGTACTTC	CSVAGPTLAKNIQYF
TRBJ2-7	TRBV30	-	-	TGTGCCTGGAGCCCGACAGGTCCCTACGAGCAGTACTTC	CAWSPTGPYEQYF
TRBJ2-7	TRBV6-6	-	-	TGTGCCAGCAGCCACCTATCCCAGGAGCAGTACTTC	CASSHLSQEQYF
TRBJ1-1	TRBV6-5	TRBD1	-	TGTGCCAGCAGTTACCGGACAGGAAATGAAGCTTTCTTT	CASSYRTGNEAFF
TRBJ1-5	TRBV30	TRBD1	-	TGTGCCTGGAGTGTACTGACAGGGGATCAGCCCCAGCATTTT	CAWSVLTGDQPQHF
TRBJ2-2	TRBV29-1	-	-	TGCAGCGTTGGCAGGGGGGGAACCGGGGAGCTGTTTTTT	CSVGRGGTGELFF
TRBJ1-3	TRBV15	-	-	TGTGCCACCAGCCGGCGACAGTTAAGCTCTGGAAACACCATATATTTT	CATSRRQLSSGNTIYF
TRBJ2-7	TRBV29-1	-	-	TGCAGCGTTTCAAGGGCCAACGAGCAGTACTTC	CSVSRANEQYF
TRBJ1-5	TRBV27	-	-	TGTGCCAGCAGCCGGACCCATAAATCACATCAGCCCCAGCATTTT	CASSRTHKSHQPQHF
TRBJ2-5	TRBV29-1	TRBD2	-	TGCAGCGGGACTAGCGGGGGTGAGACCCAGTACTTC	CSGTSGGETQYF
TRBJ2-1	TRBV20-1	-	-	TGCAGTGCTAGAGCCGTGGATGAGCAGTTCTTC	CSARAVDEQFF
TRBJ2-7	TRBV10-3	TRBD2	few	TGTGCCATCAGTGACTATACTAGCGGGAGCTCCTACGAGCAGTACTTC	CAISDYTSGSSYEQYF
TRBJ1-2	TRBV25-1	TRBD1	-	TGTGCCAGCAGTGAATTTTGGGTGGGGACAGACCGGGGCTACACCTTC	CASSEFWVGTDRGYTF
TRBJ2-1	TRBV5-1	-	-	TGCGCCAGCAGCTTGGGGACAGTCAATGAGCAGTTCTTC	CASSLGTVNEQFF
TRBJ1-1	TRBV11-2	-	-	TGTGCCAGCAGCTTACAGTTGAACACTGAAGCTTTCTTT	CASSLQLNTEAFF
TRBJ2-2	TRBV29-1	TRBD2	-	TGCAGCGTTGAACGGGGGGCGAACACCGGGGAGCTGTTTTTT	CSVERGANTGELFF
TRBJ1-1	TRBV30	-	-	TGTGCCTGGTCAACGGGTCTTTTGGACACTGAAGCTTTCTTT	CAWSTGLLDTEAFF
TRBJ2-3	TRBV7-2	-	-	TGTGCCAGCAGGCCGCGGGGCCTTACAGATACGCAGTATTTT	CASRPRGLTDTQYF
TRBJ1-3	TRBV30	-	-	TGTGCCTGGAGTGGTCGGTGGAACACCATATATTTT	CAWSGRWNTIYF
TRBJ2-3	TRBV11-2	-	many	TGTGCCAGCAGCTTAGTTTCCGAGACCACAGATACGCAGTATTTT	CASSLVSETTDTQYF
TRBJ2-1	TRBV30	-	once	TGTGCCTGGAGGCCCGGGAGCTCCTACAATGAGCAGTTCTTC	CAWRPGSSYNEQFF
TRBJ2-3	TRBV7-2	-	few	TGTGCCAGCAGCTTTTCTGGGGGCGGGGGAGATACGCAGTATTTT	CASSFSGGGGDTQYF
TRBJ2-7	TRBV7-9	TRBD1	few	TGTGCCAGCAGCTCTCCGGGACAGGGCTACGAGCAGTACTTC	CASSSPGQGYEQYF
TRBJ2-5	TRBV29-1	TRBD1	few	TGCAGCGCCGAAGACAGGGGGGAGACCCAGTACTTC	CSAEDRGETQYF
TRBJ1-1	TRBV19	TRBD1	few	TGTGCCAGTATCCGGGACAGCAAGAACACTGAAGCTTTCTTT	CASIRDSKNTEAFF
TRBJ2-3	TRBV30	-	few	TGTGCCTGGAGTGTACCAGATACGCAGTATTTT	CAWSVPDTQYF
TRBJ2-3	TRBV2	TRBD1	-	TGTGCCAGCAGGCAGGGGGTCGGCACAGATACGCAGTATTTT	CASRQGVGTDTQYF
TRBJ2-5	TRBV29-1	-	once	TGCAGCGTTGTTGCACCGGGAGAGACCCAGTACTTC	CSVVAPGETQYF
TRBJ2-1	TRBV7-2	-	-	TGTGCCAGCAGCTTACGTGGGGGGGCCTCCTACAATGAGCAGTTCTTC	CASSLRGGASYNEQFF
TRBJ2-7	TRBV29-1	-	-	TGCAGCGTTGAAGGACATTACGAGCAGTACTTC	CSVEGHYEQYF
TRBJ1-4	TRBV7-8	-	-	TGTGCCAGCAGCACCCCCTTGGCTAGACGAGGGGAAAAACTGTTTTTT	CASSTPLARRGEKLFF
TRBJ1-4	TRBV25-1	-	-	TGTGCCAGCAGTGTTGGGGGAGCAGGGGAAAAACTGTTTTTT	CASSVGGAGEKLFF
TRBJ2-6	TRBV29-1	-	-	TGCAGCGTTGACACAGCCAACGTCCTGACTTTC	CSVDTANVLTF
TRBJ1-6	TRBV14	-	-	TGTGCCAGCAGCCCCGGAGCTAATTCACCCCTCCACTTT	CASSPGANSPLHF
TRBJ2-5	TRBV29-1	-	few	TGCAGCGTTTACGCTTTCGGGAAGGGAGAGACCCAGTACTTC	CSVYAFGKGETQYF
TRBJ2-3	TRBV7-2	-	-	TGTGCCAGCAGCTCCAACTCCGGGGCGGGAGATACGCAGTATTTT	CASSSNSGAGDTQYF
TRBJ1-5	TRBV19	-	few	TGTGCCAGTAGTAAGGCACGGGTCAGCAATCAGCCCCAGCATTTT	CASSKARVSNQPQHF